This T cell receptor beta chain was identified in a study of CXCR3-negative and CXCR3-positive naive CD8 T cells. This CDR3 is 14 amino acids long. The germline V gene encodes CDR1 SEHNR and CDR2 FQNEAQ (reference sequence). The libraries of TRB cDNA were constructed through 5' RACE using UMI labels. Using the 5' RACE reads, TCRdb records one entry per CDR3 protein without DNA. The sample has about 120,000 distinct CDR3 sequences. Turning to this clonotype: Its antigen is still unknown.

Study outcomes and limitations: The TRB CDR3s that CXCR3-positive naive cells carried were more hydrophobic than those of CXCR3-negative naive cells.

This TCR came from a human donor in good health. Some clones in this sample may be carry-over from other donors' samples. The chain joins TRBV7-9 to TRBJ1-2. Material for sequencing was naive CXCR3+ CD8+ T cells from blood. This sample's subset: CD45RO-CCR7+CD27+CD95- naive CD8+ T cells expressing CXCR3 (TNR3+). CDR3 amino acids: CASSVTGTDYGYTF.